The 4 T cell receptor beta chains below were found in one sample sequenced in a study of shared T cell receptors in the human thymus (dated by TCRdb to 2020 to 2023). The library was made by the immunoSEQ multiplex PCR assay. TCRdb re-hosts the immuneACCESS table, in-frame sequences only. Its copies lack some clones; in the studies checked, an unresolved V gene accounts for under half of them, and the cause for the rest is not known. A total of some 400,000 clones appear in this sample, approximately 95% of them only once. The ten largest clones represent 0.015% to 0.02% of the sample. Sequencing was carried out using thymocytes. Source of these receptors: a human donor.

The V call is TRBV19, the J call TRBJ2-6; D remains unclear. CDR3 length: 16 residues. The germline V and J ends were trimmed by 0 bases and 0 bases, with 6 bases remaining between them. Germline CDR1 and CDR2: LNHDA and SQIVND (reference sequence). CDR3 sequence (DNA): TGTGCCAGTAGTATAGATCCAATCTCTGGGGCCAACGTCCTGACTTTC. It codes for CASSIDPISGANVLTF.

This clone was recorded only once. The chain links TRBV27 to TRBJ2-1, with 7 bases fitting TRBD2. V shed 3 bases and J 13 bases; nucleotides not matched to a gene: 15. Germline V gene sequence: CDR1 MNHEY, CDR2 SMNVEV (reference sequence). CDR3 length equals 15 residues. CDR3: CASSFGAGVKGNQFF. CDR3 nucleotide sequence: TGTGCCAGCAGTTTTGGGGCGGGAGTCAAAGGGAATCAGTTCTTC.

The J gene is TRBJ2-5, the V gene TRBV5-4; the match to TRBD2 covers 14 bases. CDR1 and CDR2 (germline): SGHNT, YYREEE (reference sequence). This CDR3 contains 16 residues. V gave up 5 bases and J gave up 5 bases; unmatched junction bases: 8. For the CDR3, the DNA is TGTGCCAGCAGATTAGGGACTAGCGGGAGTAAGGAGACCCAGTACTTC. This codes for CASRLGTSGSKETQYF.

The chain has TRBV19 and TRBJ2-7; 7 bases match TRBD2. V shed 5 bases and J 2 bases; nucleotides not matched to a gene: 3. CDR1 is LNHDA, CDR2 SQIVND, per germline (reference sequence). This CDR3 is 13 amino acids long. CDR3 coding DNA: TGTGCCAGTAGTCTTGGACTAGCCTACGAGCAGTACTTC. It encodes CASSLGLAYEQYF.